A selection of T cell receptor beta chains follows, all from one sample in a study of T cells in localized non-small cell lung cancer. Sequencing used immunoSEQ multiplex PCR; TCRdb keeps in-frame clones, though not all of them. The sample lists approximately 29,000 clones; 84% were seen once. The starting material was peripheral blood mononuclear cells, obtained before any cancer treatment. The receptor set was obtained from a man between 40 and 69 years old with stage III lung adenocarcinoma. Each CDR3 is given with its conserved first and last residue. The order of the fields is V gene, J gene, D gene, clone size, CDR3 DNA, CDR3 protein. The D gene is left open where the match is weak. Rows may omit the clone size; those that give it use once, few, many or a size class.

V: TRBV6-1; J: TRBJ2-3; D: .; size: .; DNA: TGTGCCAGCAGTGAATTAGGGGATACGCAGTATTTT; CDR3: CASSELGDTQYF
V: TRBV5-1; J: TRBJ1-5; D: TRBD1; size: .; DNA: TGCGCCAGCAGCTTGGGGACAGGGAGTTTTCAGCCCCAGCATTTT; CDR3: CASSLGTGSFQPQHF
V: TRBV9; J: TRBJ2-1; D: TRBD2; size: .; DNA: TGTGCCAGCAGCGTAGGGACTAGCAATGAGCAGTTCTTC; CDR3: CASSVGTSNEQFF
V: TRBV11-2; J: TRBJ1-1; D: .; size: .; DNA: TGTGCCAGCCAACCTACCGCAGGCACTGAAGCTTTCTTT; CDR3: CASQPTAGTEAFF
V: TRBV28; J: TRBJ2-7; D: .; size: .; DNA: TGTGCCAGCAGTTTAAGCGGTCGGTCGCAGTACTTC; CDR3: CASSLSGRSQYF
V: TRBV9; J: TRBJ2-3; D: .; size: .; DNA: TGTGCCAGCAGGCCAGGACAGACTAGCACAGATACGCAGTATTTT; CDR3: CASRPGQTSTDTQYF
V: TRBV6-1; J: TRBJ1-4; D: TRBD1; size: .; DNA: TGTGCCAGCGACTTGACAGGGGCGGTGAACGAAAAACTGTTTTTT; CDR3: CASDLTGAVNEKLFF
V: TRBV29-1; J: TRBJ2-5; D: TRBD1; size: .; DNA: TGCAGCGTTGTAACAAGTGTGTGGGGACAGGCCCAAGAGACCCAGTACTTC; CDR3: CSVVTSVWGQAQETQYF
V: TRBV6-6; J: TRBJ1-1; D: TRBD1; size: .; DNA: TGTGCCAGCAGTAACCGGGACAGGGCGGAAGCTTTCTTT; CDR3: CASSNRDRAEAFF
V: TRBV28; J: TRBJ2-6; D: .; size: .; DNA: TGTGCCAGCCTAGGGGGGAGCTCTGGGGCCAACGTCCTGACTTTC; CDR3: CASLGGSSGANVLTF
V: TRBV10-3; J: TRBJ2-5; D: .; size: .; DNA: TGTGCCATCTCCTCTCCGGCGCTTAAAGAGACCCAGTACTTC; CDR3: CAISSPALKETQYF
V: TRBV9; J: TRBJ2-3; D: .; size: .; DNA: TGTGCCAGCAGCTCGGGAGTGGATACGCAGTATTTT; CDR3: CASSSGVDTQYF
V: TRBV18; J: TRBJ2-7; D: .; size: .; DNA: TGTGCCAGCTCACCTTCGGGGAACGAGCAGTACTTC; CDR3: CASSPSGNEQYF
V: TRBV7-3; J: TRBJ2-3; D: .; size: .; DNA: TGTGCCAGCAGCCAAGTCGGGGGCTCTAATACGCAGTATTTT; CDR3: CASSQVGGSNTQYF
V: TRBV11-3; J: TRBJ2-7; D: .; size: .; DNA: TGTGCCAGCAGCTTAGATGCGCGGGAATCCTACGAGCAGTACTTC; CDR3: CASSLDARESYEQYF
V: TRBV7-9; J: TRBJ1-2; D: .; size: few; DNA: TGTGCCAGCAGCTCCGCCCTAACAGATTACTATGGCTACACCTTC; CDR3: CASSSALTDYYGYTF
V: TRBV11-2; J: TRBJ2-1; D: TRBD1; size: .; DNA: TGTGCCAGCAGCTTTGGGGACAGGCAATACAATGAGCAGTTCTTC; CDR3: CASSFGDRQYNEQFF
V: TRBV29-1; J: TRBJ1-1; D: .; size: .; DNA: TGCAGCGTTGTAAAGGGCTCGGGGGGAACTGAAGCTTTCTTT; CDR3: CSVVKGSGGTEAFF
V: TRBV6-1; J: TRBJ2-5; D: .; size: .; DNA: TGTGCCAGCAGTGGGGGCCCGTGGGAGACCCAGTACTTC; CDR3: CASSGGPWETQYF
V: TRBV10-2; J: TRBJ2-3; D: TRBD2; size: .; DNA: TGCGCCAGCAGTGTACTAGCGGGGCACACAGATACGCAGTATTTT; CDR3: CASSVLAGHTDTQYF